These 23 T cell receptor beta chains came from one sample sequenced in a study of shared clonotypes between healthy human individuals. Sequencing was performed with immunoSEQ multiplex PCR; in TCRdb, only in-frame clones are kept and a portion is missing. The table records some 1.4 million clones, around 95% of them present only once. Sequencing was carried out using naive CD4+ T cells sorted from blood. Subset indicated: CD45RA+ positively selected. These TCRs come from a man younger than 45 in good health.

V usage is TRBV15 and J usage is TRBJ2-2; maybe TRBD1 (5 bases). Germline CDR1 and CDR2: LNHNV and YYDKDF (reference sequence). The CDR3 is 14 residues long. Trimming shortened V by 6 bases and J by 5 bases, and 13 bases separated the two germline ends. The CDR3 DNA reads TGTGCCACCAGTCGGGCAGGGCGGACCGGGGAGCTGTTTTTT. This encodes CATSRAGRTGELFF.

The chain employs TRBV28 and TRBJ2-7; 7 bases match TRBD2. The V segment lost 8 bases and the J segment 2 bases; nucleotides outside the gene matches: 6. This CDR3 has 13 residues. Germline lookup yields CDR1 MDHEN and CDR2 SYDVKM. The CDR3 nucleotides are TGTGCCAGCGGTCGCGGGGGAACCTACGAGCAGTACTTC. It is translated as CASGRGGTYEQYF.

Here the CDR3 DNA reads TGCGCCAGCAGCGTTACGGGGTCCTCCTACGAGCAGTACTTC. Its translation: CASSVTGSSYEQYF. The genes are TRBV5-1 and TRBJ2-7, with D possibly being TRBD2 (5 bases). This CDR3 is built from 14 residues. CDR1 and CDR2 (germline): SGHRS, YFSETQ. Trimming removed 4 bases at V and 0 bases at J, with 11 bases between. Full variable domain (missing parts from reference TRBV5-1 and TRBJ2-7): KAGVTQTPRYLIKTRGQQVTLSCSPISGHRSVSWYQQTPGQGLQFLFEYFSETQRNKGNFPGRFSGRQFSNSRSEMNVSTLELGDSALYLCASSVTGSSYEQYFGPGTRLTVT.

The chain has TRBV7-3 and TRBJ2-3, with D hard to call. Germline values: CDR1 SGHTA, CDR2 FQGTGA. Trimming removed 4 bases at V and 5 bases at J, with 13 bases between. The length of the CDR3 is 14 residues. The CDR3 here is CASSSGQPQDTQYF. The DNA of the CDR3 is TGTGCCAGCAGCTCCGGCCAGCCCCAAGATACGCAGTATTTT.

This CDR3 is CASSWLLAGVSNEQFF. The CDR3 DNA reads as TGCGCCAGCAGCTGGCTTTTGGCGGGAGTCTCCAATGAGCAGTTCTTC. The rearrangement joins TRBV5-1 to TRBJ2-1, with 7 positions matching TRBD2. Germline CDR1 and CDR2: SGHRS and YFSETQ. CDR3 length: 16 residues. The J segment lost 6 bases and the V segment lost 3 bases, leaving 12 bases of the junction unmatched.

The chain couples TRBV5-4 to TRBJ2-1, with D tentatively TRBD1 or TRBD2 (5 bases each). In germline, CDR1 is SGHNT, CDR2 YYREEE (reference sequence). The V gene lost 4 bases and the J gene lost 0 bases, with 11 bases spanning the gap. This CDR3 has 15 amino acids. CDR3 region: CASSRDQSSYNEQFF. Written as DNA, the CDR3 is TGTGCCAGCAGCCGGGACCAGAGCTCCTACAATGAGCAGTTCTTC.

The chain has TRBV5-1 and TRBJ2-4, with a tentative D call TRBD1 (6 bases). V was pared by 0 bases and J by 4 bases, with 11 bases between. Germline assignment: CDR1 SGHRS and CDR2 YFSETQ. This CDR3 has 15 amino acids. CDR3 coding DNA: TGCGCCAGCAGCTTGGTTGTAGGGGGAAAAAACATTCAGTACTTC. Amino acid sequence: CASSLVVGGKNIQYF.

V usage is TRBV9 and J usage is TRBJ2-5; D unresolved. The length of the CDR3 is 14 residues. V was cut by 0 bases and J by 0 bases, with 6 bases left in between. Germline-derived CDR1 and CDR2 are SGDLS and YYNGEE. The CDR3 loop is CASSVGAHQETQYF. Written as DNA, the CDR3 is TGTGCCAGCAGCGTAGGGGCACACCAAGAGACCCAGTACTTC.

V usage is TRBV29-1 and J usage is TRBJ2-1; weak D call: TRBD1 (7 bases). The germline V and J ends were trimmed by 6 bases and 4 bases, with 19 bases remaining between them. Germline values: CDR1 SQVTM, CDR2 ANQGSEA. CDR3 length equals 15 residues. CDR3 sequence: CSVEGGQGQYNEQFF. The CDR3 nucleotides read TGCAGCGTGGAGGGTGGGCAGGGACAGTACAATGAGCAGTTCTTC.

For this clone: Distinct nucleotide sequences in the sample also encode this CDR3. The chain links TRBV5-1 to TRBJ2-3; TRBD1 might be the D (6 bases). This CDR3 contains 15 residues. Germline CDR1 and CDR2: SGHRS and YFSETQ. With 1 base removed from V and 2 bases from J, the gap between germline ends came to 11 bases. The CDR3 here is CASSLPGVNTDTQYF. In nucleotides, the CDR3 is TGCGCCAGCAGCTTGCCAGGGGTGAACACAGATACGCAGTATTTT.

V usage is TRBV5-1 and J usage is TRBJ2-7; 9 bases map to TRBD1. The V and J ends lost 4 bases and 3 bases, in that order; junction bases with no gene match: 11. The CDR3 runs 16 residues. Germline CDR1 SGHRS, CDR2 YFSETQ. The CDR3 reads CASSVYTGGAIYEQYF. CDR3 in DNA: TGCGCCAGCAGCGTCTATACAGGGGGCGCAATCTACGAGCAGTACTTC.

The chain recombines TRBV5-4 with TRBJ2-1; 8 nucleotides align to TRBD2. Per germline, CDR1 SGHNT and CDR2 YYREEE (reference sequence). This CDR3 is built from 15 residues. V lost 7 bases to trimming and J lost 10 bases; unmatched junction nucleotides: 16. This CDR3 is CASVGAGLVGSEQFF. The CDR3 DNA reads TGTGCCAGCGTGGGAGCGGGACTAGTGGGCTCCGAGCAGTTCTTC.

The rearrangement uses TRBV2 and TRBJ2-1; D may match TRBD1 or TRBD2 (5 bases each). Germline V lookup: CDR1 SNHLY, CDR2 FYNNEI. With 1 base removed from V and 0 bases from J, the gap between germline ends came to 7 bases. The CDR3 is made up of 15 amino acids. CDR3 sequence reads: CASSEVGTSYNEQFF. The CDR3 DNA sequence: TGTGCCAGCAGTGAAGTGGGGACCTCCTACAATGAGCAGTTCTTC.

The V gene is TRBV9, the J gene TRBJ2-7; a possible D gene is TRBD2 (5 bases). This CDR3 is built from 15 residues. The germline CDR1 and CDR2 sequences are SGDLS and YYNGEE. Trimming pared 2 bases from V and 0 bases from J, leaving 12 bases between. CDR3 amino acids: CASSVGDTSSYEQYF. As DNA, the CDR3 is TGTGCCAGCAGCGTGGGAGACACGAGCTCCTACGAGCAGTACTTC.

The gene calls are TRBV5-1 and TRBJ2-3, with 7 bases lining up with TRBD1. The trim removed 4 bases at V and 3 bases at J, leaving 8 bases unmatched. Germline CDR1 is SGHRS and CDR2 is YFSETQ. The CDR3 runs to 15 residues. In DNA form, the CDR3 reads TGCGCCAGCAGCAAAGGACAGGTTTATACAGATACGCAGTATTTT. It specifies CASSKGQVYTDTQYF. Variable domain in full (rest from reference TRBV5-1 and TRBJ2-3): KAGVTQTPRYLIKTRGQQVTLSCSPISGHRSVSWYQQTPGQGLQFLFEYFSETQRNKGNFPGRFSGRQFSNSRSEMNVSTLELGDSALYLCASSKGQVYTDTQYFGPGTRLTVL.

This chain connects TRBV14 to TRBJ2-1; D not resolved. The CDR3 length is 15 residues. The V end was cut by 5 bases, the J end by 3 bases, with 14 bases between. The germline CDR1 and CDR2 sequences are SGHDN and FVKESK. The CDR3 DNA reads TGTGCCAGCAGCAAGAGAGTTCAGGTCTACAATGAGCAGTTCTTC. Amino acid sequence: CASSKRVQVYNEQFF.

The chain is built from TRBV29-1 and TRBJ2-2, with TRBD2 identical over 7 bases. J gave up 7 bases and V 7 bases, and 18 bases lay outside the gene matches. The length of the CDR3 is 16 residues. CDR1 SQVTM and CDR2 ANQGSEA come from the germline V gene. The chain's CDR3 is CSAEVLGGGPNGELFF. CDR3 nucleotide sequence: TGCAGCGCTGAGGTACTCGGGGGAGGGCCCAACGGGGAGCTGTTTTTT.

The chain recombines TRBV7-2 with TRBJ2-7, with D uncertain. CDR3 length: 13 amino acids. Trimming pared 2 bases from V and 4 bases from J, leaving 9 bases between. In germline, CDR1 is SGHTA, CDR2 FQGNSA. CDR3 nucleotides: TGTGCCAGCAGCTTAATGGCCATTTACGAGCAGTACTTC. Residues: CASSLMAIYEQYF. Based on the CDR3 plus reference TRBV7-2 and TRBJ2-7, the full variable domain is GAGVSQSPSNKVTEKGKDVELRCDPISGHTALYWYRQSLGQGLEFLIYFQGNSAPDKSGLPSDRFSAERTGGSVSTLTIQRTQQEDSAVYLCASSLMAIYEQYFGPGTRLTVT.

This chain links TRBV9 with TRBJ2-2; 13 bases align to TRBD2. V trimming: 1 base; J trimming: 4 bases; junction bases outside the gene matches: 13. CDR1 is SGDLS, CDR2 YYNGEE, per germline. The CDR3 runs to 20 residues. Here the CDR3 reads CASSVKAEGLAGEVTGELFF. In DNA, the CDR3 is TGTGCCAGCAGCGTAAAGGCTGAAGGACTAGCGGGAGAGGTCACCGGGGAGCTGTTTTTT.

The CDR3 loop is CASSLGWAGGNDEQFF. The CDR3 DNA is TGTGCCAGCAGCTTAGGATGGGCGGGAGGGAACGATGAGCAGTTCTTC. This chain links TRBV11-3 with TRBJ2-1; 9 bases line up with TRBD2. After removal of 1 base from V and 8 bases from J, the junction contained 9 bases not matched to a gene. The CDR3 runs to 16 residues. Germline lookup yields CDR1 SGHNT and CDR2 YENEEA.

CDR3 DNA sequence: TGTGCCAGTAGTAGTAGGACTCATTCCTACAATGAGCAGTTCTTC. This translates into CASSSRTHSYNEQFF. The rearrangement joins TRBV19 to TRBJ2-1, with D perhaps TRBD2 (5 bases). The CDR3 runs to 15 residues. V lost 4 bases to trimming and J lost 1 base, with 11 bases between them. The germline gives CDR1 LNHDA, CDR2 SQIVND (reference sequence).

This clone was observed once. The gene calls are TRBV11-2 and TRBJ2-1, with unresolved D. Per the germline V gene, CDR1 is SGHAT and CDR2 is FQNNGV. V lost 4 bases to trimming and J lost 0 bases, with 10 bases between them. CDR3 length: 15 residues. This CDR3 is CASSSISYSYNEQFF. The CDR3 nucleotides read TGTGCCAGCAGCTCCATTAGCTACTCCTACAATGAGCAGTTCTTC. The full variable domain, completed using reference TRBV11-2 and TRBJ2-1, is EAGVAQSPRYKIIEKRQSVAFWCNPISGHATLYWYQQILGQGPKLLIQFQNNGVVDDSQLPKDRFSAERLKGVDSTLKIQPAKLEDSAVYLCASSSISYSYNEQFFGPGTRLTVL.

The V and J genes are TRBV21-1 and TRBJ1-5; TRBD1 is the table's D call, not checked against the DNA. TRBV21-1 is assigned pseudogene status. The CDR3 totals 17 residues. CDR3 sequence: CASSKEDRAYSNQPQHF. The CDR3 bases are TGTGCCAGCAGCAAAGAGGACAGGGCCTATAGCAATCAGCCCCAGCATTTT.